This entry is about one TCR beta chain. This entry is derived from a study of blood T cell repertoires in COVID-19. On the study more broadly: Donors in the United States, Italy and Spain gave samples during acute or convalescent COVID-19. From T cells, B-cell-depleted T cells, or PBMCs came the material, which was cDNA or gDNA.

Germline-derived CDR1 and CDR2 are MNHNY and SVGAGI (reference sequence). V gave up 6 bases and J gave up 8 bases; unmatched junction bases: 11. CDR3 length: 16 amino acids. Original data processing: By means of reference gene primer amplification, nucleated cell counts were estimated. Clones were read by immunoSEQ multiplex PCR, and TCRdb kept only the in-frame ones, dropping some. V and J calls and clone size are copied from that table; D and trimming were computed from the DNA. The sample lists more than 100,000 clones; roughly 90% were seen once. What was sequenced was peripheral blood. This clonotype was sampled from a woman aged 55-69 years with acute or convalescent COVID-19. The chain recombines TRBV6-6 with TRBJ2-1, with TRBD2 identical over 12 bases. This CDR3 reads CASSRNLAGGPHEQFF. The CDR3 DNA follows: TGTGCCAGCAGCCGCAATCTAGCGGGAGGGCCTCATGAGCAGTTCTTC.